These 14 T cell receptor beta chains share one sample of origin, sequenced in a study of cytomegalovirus exposure and HLA in healthy donors. A multiplex PCR was run with 60 Vbeta primers and 13 Jbeta primers. Here immunoSEQ multiplex PCR was the method, and the copy in TCRdb shows in-frame clones only, minus some. Here the sample spans 180,000 or so clones, about 69% being singletons. Sequenced input: PBMCs. These receptors were collected from a male donor in good health and CMV-seronegative.

CDR3 loop: CASSLGDTNTEAFF. The CDR3, as DNA: TGTGCCAGCAGCTTAGGGGACACGAACACTGAAGCTTTCTTT. V usage is TRBV7-6 and J usage is TRBJ1-1, with D perhaps TRBD1 (6 bases). V shed 1 base and J shed 1 base, with 7 bases lying between them. Germline V gene lookup returns CDR1 SGHVS and CDR2 FNYEAQ. The length of the CDR3 is 14 residues.

In nucleotides, the CDR3 is TGTGCCAGCAGTTACAGTTCAGCGGACTACAATGAGCAGTTCTTC. Protein product: CASSYSSADYNEQFF. This chain uses TRBV6-5 with TRBJ2-1, with a possible D match to TRBD2 (5 bases). Germline CDR1 MNHEY, CDR2 SVGAGI. The length of the CDR3 is 15 residues. Deletions cut 2 bases from V and 3 bases from J, with 11 bases between.

The chain combines TRBV5-1 with TRBJ2-1, with 15 bases aligning to TRBD2. CDR1 SGHRS and CDR2 YFSETQ come from the germline V gene. V lost 0 bases, J lost 6 bases, and 1 base stayed unmatched. This CDR3 has 16 residues. The CDR3 DNA reads TGCGCCAGCAGCTTGGGGACTAGCGGGAGGGCCAATGAGCAGTTCTTC. Amino acids: CASSLGTSGRANEQFF.

The chain joins TRBV13 to TRBJ1-6; 8 bases agree with TRBD1. Germline V CDR1 and CDR2: PRHDT, FYEKMQ (reference sequence). The CDR3 is 15 amino acids. V lost 0 bases, J lost 10 bases, and 5 bases stayed unmatched. For the CDR3, the DNA is TGTGCCAGCAGCTTAGGGGGCAGGGGGCGATCACCCCTCCACTTT. It yields the protein CASSLGGRGRSPLHF.

To note about this clone: One junction end does not reproduce the germline sequence, and a read error may be involved. This chain connects TRBV5-8 to TRBJ2-1; 11 bases are a match to TRBD2. The germline V gene has CDR1 SGHTS and CDR2 YDEGEE. This CDR3 region has 15 residues. Here the CDR3 reads CASSLGTSGYNERFF. In DNA form, the CDR3 reads TGTGCCAGCAGCTTGGGGACTAGCGGGTACAATGAGCGGTTCTTC.

The rearrangement uses TRBV5-1 and TRBJ2-2; 8 bases agree with TRBD1. Germline-derived CDR1 and CDR2 are SGHRS and YFSETQ. CDR3 length: 15 amino acids. V was clipped by 3 bases and J by 7 bases; unmatched bases: 8. The chain's CDR3 is CASSSGQGAFGELFF. Here the CDR3 DNA reads TGCGCCAGCAGCTCTGGACAGGGAGCATTCGGGGAGCTGTTTTTT.

The V gene is TRBV30, the J gene TRBJ2-1; the match to TRBD2 covers 7 bases. Germline V gene lookup returns CDR1 GTSNPN and CDR2 SVGIG (reference sequence). The CDR3 runs 13 residues. The V gene end was trimmed by 5 bases and the J gene end by 6 bases; junction bases not matched to a gene: 7. CDR3 in amino acids: CAWDGGGVNEQFF. CDR3 nucleotides: TGTGCCTGGGACGGCGGGGGAGTCAATGAGCAGTTCTTC.

This clone was recorded a few times. The genes are TRBV7-8 and TRBJ2-7; 13 positions agree with TRBD2. The CDR3 extends over 15 amino acids. Germline lookup yields CDR1 SGHVS and CDR2 FQNEAQ. Trimming took 3 bases from V and 2 from J; bases not matched to a gene: 1. CDR3 sequence (DNA): TGTGCCAGCAGCTTTACTAGCGGGGGGGCCTACGAGCAGTACTTC. Its translation: CASSFTSGGAYEQYF. The variable domain in full, completed from reference TRBV7-8 and TRBJ2-7, reads GAGVSQSPRYKVAKRGQDVALRCDPISGHVSLFWYQQALGQGPEFLTYFQNEAQLDKSGLPSDRFFAERPEGSVSTLKIQRTQQEDSAVYLCASSFTSGGAYEQYFGPGTRLTVT.

This chain uses TRBV5-1 with TRBJ1-6, with D maybe TRBD1 (5 bases). Deletions cut 0 bases from V and 0 bases from J, with 10 bases between. The CDR3 spans 17 residues. Germline V gene sequence: CDR1 SGHRS, CDR2 YFSETQ. In DNA, the CDR3 is TGCGCCAGCAGCTTGGGGGGCCAGAGCTCCTATAATTCACCCCTCCACTTT. Translated: CASSLGGQSSYNSPLHF.

The V gene is TRBV10-1, the J gene TRBJ1-5, with TRBD1 as a possible D gene (5 bases). V gave up 2 bases and J gave up 0 bases, with 8 bases separating them. The CDR3 consists of 15 residues. Germline-derived CDR1 and CDR2 are WNHNN and SYGVQD (reference sequence). As DNA, the CDR3 is TGCGCCAGCAGTGAGCCGGGGGGTAGCAATCAGCCCCAGCATTTT. This codes for CASSEPGGSNQPQHF.

The rearrangement links TRBV6-5 to TRBJ1-3, with 7 bases matching TRBD1. Germline values: CDR1 MNHEY, CDR2 SVGAGI. Trimming at V came to 5 bases and at J to 8 bases, leaving 6 bases not matched to a gene. The CDR3 totals 13 residues. CDR3 sequence: CASSTTGIDTIYF. CDR3 DNA sequence: TGTGCCAGCAGTACGACAGGGATTGACACCATATATTTT.

V is TRBV5-1 and J is TRBJ2-1; D is perhaps TRBD2 (6 bases). This CDR3 comprises 16 residues. Trimming took off 0 bases at V and 4 bases at J, with 14 bases between the two ends. The germline V gene encodes CDR1 SGHRS and CDR2 YFSETQ. DNA for the CDR3: TGCGCCAGCAGCTTGGTTAGCGGCCCCTCTTACAATGAGCAGTTCTTC. Residues: CASSLVSGPSYNEQFF.

The V and J genes are TRBV30 and TRBJ2-3; D is possibly TRBD1 (6 bases). Germline V gives CDR1 GTSNPN, CDR2 SVGIG (reference sequence). The V end was cut by 2 bases, the J end by 4 bases, with 7 bases between. The CDR3 is 12 residues long. CDR3 in amino acids: CAWSRGSDTQYF. In nucleotides, the CDR3 is TGTGCCTGGAGTAGGGGGTCAGATACGCAGTATTTT.

The genes are TRBV28 and TRBJ2-3, with D unclear. The V end was cut by 2 bases, the J end by 6 bases, with 6 bases between. The germline gives CDR1 MDHEN, CDR2 SYDVKM. This CDR3 has 12 residues. CDR3 nucleotides: TGTGCCAGCAGTTTAATTCTTGATACGCAGTATTTT. It translates to CASSLILDTQYF. Drawing the rest from reference TRBV28 and TRBJ2-3, the complete variable domain is DVKVTQSSRYLVKRTGEKVFLECVQDMDHENMFWYRQDPGLGLRLIYFSYDVKMKEKGDIPEGYSVSREKKERFSLILESASTNQTSMYLCASSLILDTQYFGPGTRLTVL.